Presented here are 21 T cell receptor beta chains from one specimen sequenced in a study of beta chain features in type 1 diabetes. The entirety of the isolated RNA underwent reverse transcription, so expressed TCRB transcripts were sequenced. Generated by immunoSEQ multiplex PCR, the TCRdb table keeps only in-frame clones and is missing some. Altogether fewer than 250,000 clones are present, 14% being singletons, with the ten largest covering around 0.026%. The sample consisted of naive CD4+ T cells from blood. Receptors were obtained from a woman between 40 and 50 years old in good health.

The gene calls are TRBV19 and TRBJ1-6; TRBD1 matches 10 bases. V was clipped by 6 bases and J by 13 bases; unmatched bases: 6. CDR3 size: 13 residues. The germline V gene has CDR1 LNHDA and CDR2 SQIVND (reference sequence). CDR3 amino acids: CASSPGQGFPLHF. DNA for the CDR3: TGTGCCAGTAGCCCGGGACAGGGGTTTCCCCTCCACTTT. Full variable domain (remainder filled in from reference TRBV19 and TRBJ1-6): DGGITQSPKYLFRKEGQNVTLSCEQNLNHDAMYWYRQDPGQGLRLIYYSQIVNDFQKGDIAEGYSVSREKKESFPLTVTSAQKNPTAFYLCASSPGQGFPLHFGNGTRLTVT.

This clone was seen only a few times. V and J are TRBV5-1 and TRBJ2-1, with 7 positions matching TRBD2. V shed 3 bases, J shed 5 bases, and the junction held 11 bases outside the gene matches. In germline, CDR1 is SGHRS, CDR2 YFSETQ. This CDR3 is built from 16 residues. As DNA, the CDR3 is TGCGCCAGCAGCTCGGGCCTCCCGGGACTACACAATGAGCAGTTCTTC. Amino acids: CASSSGLPGLHNEQFF.

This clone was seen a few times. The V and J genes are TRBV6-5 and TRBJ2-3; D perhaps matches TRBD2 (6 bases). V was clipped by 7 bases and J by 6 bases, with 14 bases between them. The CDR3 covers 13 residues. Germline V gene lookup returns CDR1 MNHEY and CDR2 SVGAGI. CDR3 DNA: TGTGCCAGCACCAAACTGGGGAGGGATACGCAGTATTTT. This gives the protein CASTKLGRDTQYF.

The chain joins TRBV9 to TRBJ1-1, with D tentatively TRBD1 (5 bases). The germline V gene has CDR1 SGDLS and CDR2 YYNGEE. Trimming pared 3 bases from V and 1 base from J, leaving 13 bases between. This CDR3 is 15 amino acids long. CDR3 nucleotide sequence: TGTGCCAGCAGCGAGCCCCGTCAGGGGAACACTGAAGCTTTCTTT. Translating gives CASSEPRQGNTEAFF.

CDR3 DNA: TGTGCCAGCAGCCCCCACGGGTTAGCGGGCACAGATACGCAGTATTTT. Translated: CASSPHGLAGTDTQYF. This sequence joins TRBV5-4 and TRBJ2-3; tentative D call: TRBD2 (6 bases). The CDR3 runs 16 residues. CDR1 SGHNT and CDR2 YYREEE come from the germline V gene (reference sequence). V lost 4 bases and J lost 1, with 16 bases in between. Using reference TRBV5-4 and TRBJ2-3 for the parts outside the CDR3, the full variable domain is ETGVTQSPTHLIKTRGQQVTLRCSSQSGHNTVSWYQQALGQGPQFIFQYYREEENGRGNFPPRFSGLQFPNYSSELNVNALELDDSALYLCASSPHGLAGTDTQYFGPGTRLTVL.

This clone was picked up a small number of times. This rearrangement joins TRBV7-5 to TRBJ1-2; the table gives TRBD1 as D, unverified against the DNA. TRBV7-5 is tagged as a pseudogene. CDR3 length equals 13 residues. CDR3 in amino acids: CARSRDRLFSYTF. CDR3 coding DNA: TGTGCCAGAAGCCGGGACAGACTATTCAGCTACACCTTC.

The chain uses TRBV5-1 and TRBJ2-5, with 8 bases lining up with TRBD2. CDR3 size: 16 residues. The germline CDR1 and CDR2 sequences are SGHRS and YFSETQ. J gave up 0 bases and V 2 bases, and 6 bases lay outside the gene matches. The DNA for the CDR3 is TGCGCCAGCAGCTTAGGACTAGCAGCCGACCAAGAGACCCAGTACTTC. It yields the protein CASSLGLAADQETQYF.

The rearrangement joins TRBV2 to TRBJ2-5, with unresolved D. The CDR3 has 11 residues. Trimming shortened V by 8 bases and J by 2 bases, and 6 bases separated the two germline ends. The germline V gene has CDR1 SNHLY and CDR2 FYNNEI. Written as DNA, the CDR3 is TGTGCCAGCTTGAGTCAAGAGACCCAGTACTTC. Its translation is CASLSQETQYF.

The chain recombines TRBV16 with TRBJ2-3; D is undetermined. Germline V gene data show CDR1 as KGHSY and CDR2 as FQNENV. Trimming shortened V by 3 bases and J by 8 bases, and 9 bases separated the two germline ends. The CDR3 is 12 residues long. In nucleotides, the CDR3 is TGTGCCAGCAGCCAGGCCGTTGGTACGCAGTATTTT. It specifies CASSQAVGTQYF.

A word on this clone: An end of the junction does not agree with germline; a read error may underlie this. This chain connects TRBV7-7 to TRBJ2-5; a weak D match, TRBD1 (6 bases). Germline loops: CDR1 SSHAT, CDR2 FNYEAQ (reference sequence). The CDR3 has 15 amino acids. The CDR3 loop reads CASSLVGRGQETQYF. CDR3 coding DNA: TGTGCTAGCAGCTTAGTGGGCAGGGGCCAAGAGACCCAGTACTTC.

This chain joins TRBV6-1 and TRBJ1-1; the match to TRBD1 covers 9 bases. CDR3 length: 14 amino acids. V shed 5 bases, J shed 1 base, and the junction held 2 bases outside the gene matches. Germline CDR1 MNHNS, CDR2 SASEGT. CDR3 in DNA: TGTGCCAGCAGTTGGACAGGGGAGAACACTGAAGCTTTCTTT. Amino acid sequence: CASSWTGENTEAFF.

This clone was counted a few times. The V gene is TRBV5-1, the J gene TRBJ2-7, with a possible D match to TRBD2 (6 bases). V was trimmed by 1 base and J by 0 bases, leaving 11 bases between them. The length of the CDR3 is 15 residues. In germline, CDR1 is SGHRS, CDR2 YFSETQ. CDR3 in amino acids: CASSLSAGSSYEQYF. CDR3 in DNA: TGCGCCAGCAGCTTGTCGGCGGGAAGCTCCTACGAGCAGTACTTC.

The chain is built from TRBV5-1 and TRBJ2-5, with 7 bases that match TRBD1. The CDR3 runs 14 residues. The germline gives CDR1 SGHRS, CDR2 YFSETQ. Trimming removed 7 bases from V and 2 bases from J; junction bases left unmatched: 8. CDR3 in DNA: TGCGCCAGCGCAGCGGACAGGTCTCAAGAGACCCAGTACTTC. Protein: CASAADRSQETQYF. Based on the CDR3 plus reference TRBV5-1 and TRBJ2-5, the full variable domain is KAGVTQTPRYLIKTRGQQVTLSCSPISGHRSVSWYQQTPGQGLQFLFEYFSETQRNKGNFPGRFSGRQFSNSRSEMNVSTLELGDSALYLCASAADRSQETQYFGPGTRLLVL.

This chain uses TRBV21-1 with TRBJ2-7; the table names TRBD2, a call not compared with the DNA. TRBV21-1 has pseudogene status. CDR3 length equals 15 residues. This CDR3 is CASWERKSSAYEQYF. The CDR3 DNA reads TGTGCCAGCTGGGAGCGGAAAAGTTCGGCCTACGAGCAGTACTTC.

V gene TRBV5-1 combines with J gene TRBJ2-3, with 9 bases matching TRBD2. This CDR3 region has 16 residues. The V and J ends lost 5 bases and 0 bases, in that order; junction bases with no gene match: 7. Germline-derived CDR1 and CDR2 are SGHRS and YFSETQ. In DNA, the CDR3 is TGCGCCAGCAGTCGTAGCGGGAGCTCTAGCACAGATACGCAGTATTTT. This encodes CASSRSGSSSTDTQYF.

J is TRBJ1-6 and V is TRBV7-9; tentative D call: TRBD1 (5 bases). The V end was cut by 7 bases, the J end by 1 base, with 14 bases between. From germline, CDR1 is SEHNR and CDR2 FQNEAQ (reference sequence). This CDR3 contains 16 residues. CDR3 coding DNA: TGTGCCAGCATCGGTGGGAGGGGTTCCTATAATTCACCCCTCCACTTT. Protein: CASIGGRGSYNSPLHF.

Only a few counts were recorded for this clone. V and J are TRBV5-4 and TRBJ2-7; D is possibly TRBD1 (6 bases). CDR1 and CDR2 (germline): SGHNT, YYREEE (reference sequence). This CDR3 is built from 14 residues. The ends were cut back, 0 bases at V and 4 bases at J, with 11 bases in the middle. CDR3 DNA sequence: TGTGCCAGCAGCTTGGACAGGGTAGTATACGAGCAGTACTTC. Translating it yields CASSLDRVVYEQYF.

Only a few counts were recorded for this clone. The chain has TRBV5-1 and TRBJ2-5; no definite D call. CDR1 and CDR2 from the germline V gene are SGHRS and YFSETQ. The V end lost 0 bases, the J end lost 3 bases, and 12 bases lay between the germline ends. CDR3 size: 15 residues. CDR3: CASSLASQVEETQYF. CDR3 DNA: TGCGCCAGCAGCTTGGCCTCTCAGGTGGAAGAGACCCAGTACTTC.

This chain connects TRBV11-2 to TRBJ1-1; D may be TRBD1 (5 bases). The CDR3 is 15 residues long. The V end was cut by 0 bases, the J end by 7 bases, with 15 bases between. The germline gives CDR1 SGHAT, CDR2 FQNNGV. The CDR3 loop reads CASSLEGSGMGEAFF. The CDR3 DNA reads TGTGCCAGCAGCTTAGAGGGCTCAGGGATGGGTGAAGCTTTCTTT. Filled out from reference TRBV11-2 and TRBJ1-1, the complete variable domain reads EAGVAQSPRYKIIEKRQSVAFWCNPISGHATLYWYQQILGQGPKLLIQFQNNGVVDDSQLPKDRFSAERLKGVDSTLKIQPAKLEDSAVYLCASSLEGSGMGEAFFGQGTRLTVV.

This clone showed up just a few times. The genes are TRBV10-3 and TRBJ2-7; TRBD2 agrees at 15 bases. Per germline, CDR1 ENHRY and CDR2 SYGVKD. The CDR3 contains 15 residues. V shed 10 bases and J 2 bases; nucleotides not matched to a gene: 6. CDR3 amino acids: CATGLAGGRAYEQYF. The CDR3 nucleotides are TGTGCCACCGGACTAGCGGGGGGGCGTGCCTACGAGCAGTACTTC.

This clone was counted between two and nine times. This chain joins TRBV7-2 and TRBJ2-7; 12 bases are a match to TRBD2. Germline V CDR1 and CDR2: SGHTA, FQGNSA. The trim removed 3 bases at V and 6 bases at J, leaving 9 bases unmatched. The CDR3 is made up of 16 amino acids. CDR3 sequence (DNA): TGTGCCAGCAGCTTCGGGCTAGCGGGGGGGCCCGGCGAGCAGTACTTC. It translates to CASSFGLAGGPGEQYF.